These 27 T cell receptor beta chains were sequenced from one sample in a study of blood T cell repertoires in COVID-19. TCRdb's copy holds only in-frame clones and misses some; the assay was immunoSEQ multiplex PCR. The table includes some 300,000 clones, around 84% detected once. The source material was PBMCs or T cells enriched from blood (not recorded which). The receptors were sampled from a man aged 25 to 40 who had recovered from COVID-19.

The chain is built from TRBV5-8 and TRBJ1-4; 8 nucleotides line up with TRBD1. Germline V lookup: CDR1 SGHTS, CDR2 YDEGEE. The CDR3 extends over 15 amino acids. Trimming took 1 base from V and 3 from J; bases not matched to a gene: 2. As DNA, the CDR3 is TGTGCCAGCAGCTTGCAGGGGGCTTCTAATGAAAAACTGTTTTTT. It yields the protein CASSLQGASNEKLFF.

This chain joins TRBV28 and TRBJ2-7; weak D call: TRBD1 (5 bases). Germline loops: CDR1 MDHEN, CDR2 SYDVKM. V lost 6 bases and J 3 bases, leaving 9 bases between the germline ends. The CDR3 consists of 12 residues. The CDR3: CASRPGYYEQYF. The DNA for the CDR3 is TGTGCCAGCAGACCAGGGTACTACGAGCAGTACTTC.

The V and J genes are TRBV6-5 and TRBJ2-7, with a tentative D call TRBD1 (6 bases). The ends were cut back, 6 bases at V and 2 bases at J, with 14 bases in the middle. Germline V gene lookup returns CDR1 MNHEY and CDR2 SVGAGI. The CDR3 contains 14 residues. CDR3 region: CASRTDRSTYEQYF. DNA of the CDR3: TGTGCCAGCAGGACAGACAGGTCTACCTACGAGCAGTACTTC.

Here the CDR3 DNA reads TGCGCCAGCAGCATGATTCCGGGACTTAATGAAAAACTGTTTTTT. Translating it yields CASSMIPGLNEKLFF. The V gene is TRBV4-1, the J gene TRBJ1-4, with D maybe TRBD1 (5 bases). In germline, CDR1 is MGHRA, CDR2 YSYEKL. Trimming left V 5 bases short and J 4 bases short, with 14 bases between. The CDR3 consists of 15 residues.

This clone showed up just once. The chain couples TRBV7-6 to TRBJ2-7; D is perhaps TRBD1 (6 bases). Germline V gene data show CDR1 as SGHVS and CDR2 as FNYEAQ. This CDR3 region has 15 residues. With 0 bases removed from V and 6 bases from J, the gap between germline ends came to 15 bases. The CDR3 sequence is CASSLAGAAVGEQYF. As DNA, the CDR3 is TGTGCCAGCAGCTTAGCGGGGGCCGCGGTCGGCGAGCAGTACTTC.

The genes are TRBV2 and TRBJ2-1; tentative D call: TRBD2 (6 bases). The V end was cut by 3 bases, the J end by 3 bases, with 18 bases between. This CDR3 comprises 17 residues. CDR1 is SNHLY and CDR2 is FYNNEI in the germline V gene. CDR3 residues: CASSDPGSGTLYNEQFF. The CDR3 region has the DNA TGTGCCAGCAGTGACCCCGGGAGCGGTACTCTCTACAATGAGCAGTTCTTC.

The genes are TRBV5-1 and TRBJ2-2, with 8 bases lining up with TRBD2. This CDR3 contains 15 residues. CDR1 and CDR2 (germline): SGHRS, YFSETQ. V lost 6 bases and J lost 9; bases outside the gene matches: 13. In DNA form, the CDR3 reads TGCGCCAGCATAAGAGGAGCGGGAGAGGTCCGGGAGCTGTTTTTT. It translates to CASIRGAGEVRELFF.

CDR3 nucleotides: TGTGCCAGCAGCCCCGACAGGGTCGGGTCAGCTTATGGCTACACCTTC. This translates into CASSPDRVGSAYGYTF. The chain has TRBV7-9 and TRBJ1-2; 7 nucleotides line up with TRBD1. Germline CDR1 and CDR2: SEHNR and FQNEAQ (reference sequence). CDR3 length: 16 residues. Trimming at V came to 5 bases and at J to 5 bases, leaving 14 bases not matched to a gene.

This chain joins TRBV11-3 and TRBJ2-7; D is undetermined. CDR3 length: 16 amino acids. Germline V CDR1 and CDR2: SGHNT, YENEEA. Trimming stripped 0 bases from V and 0 bases from J, with 12 bases between. DNA for the CDR3: TGTGCCAGCAGCTTAGACGCGGCAAGGAGCTCCTACGAGCAGTACTTC. Protein: CASSLDAARSSYEQYF.

This rearrangement joins TRBV11-3 to TRBJ2-2; 9 nucleotides agree with TRBD1. This CDR3 has 16 residues. Germline loops: CDR1 SGHNT, CDR2 YENEEA. V dropped 5 bases and J dropped 5; count of bases not matched to a gene: 9. CDR3 region: CASSQLPGQGTGELFF. The DNA for the CDR3 is TGTGCCAGCAGCCAACTTCCGGGACAGGGAACCGGGGAGCTGTTTTTT.

This rearrangement joins TRBV6-1 to TRBJ1-5, with D possibly TRBD1 on 6 matching bases. Germline values: CDR1 MNHNS, CDR2 SASEGT. Trimming took off 1 base at V and 15 bases at J, with 13 bases between the two ends. This CDR3 spans 12 amino acids. The CDR3, as DNA: TGTGCCAGCAGTGAAGTAGTAGGGGGACGGCATTTT. This codes for CASSEVVGGRHF.

This clone is a singleton in its sample. J is TRBJ2-5 and V is TRBV7-9; no reliable D call. V lost 2 bases, J lost 4 bases, and 5 bases lay in between. The CDR3 is 12 residues long. Germline CDR1 reads SEHNR; CDR2 reads FQNEAQ (reference sequence). The CDR3 nucleotides are TGTGCCAGCAGCTTAATCGGAGAGACCCAGTACTTC. Translating it yields CASSLIGETQYF.

This clone has just one count. This chain uses TRBV5-8 with TRBJ2-2; D gene ambiguous. The CDR3 has 14 residues. CDR1 is SGHTS and CDR2 is YDEGEE in the germline V gene. V was shortened by 2 bases and J by 0 bases, with 5 bases between the two germline ends. This CDR3 is CASSFEPNTGELFF. The CDR3 bases are TGTGCCAGCAGCTTTGAGCCGAACACCGGGGAGCTGTTTTTT.

The rearrangement joins TRBV24-1 to TRBJ2-7; 10 positions agree with TRBD1. The V gene's germline CDR1 is KGHDR and CDR2 SFDVKD. V shed 3 bases and J 5 bases; nucleotides not matched to a gene: 6. The CDR3 contains 15 residues. CDR3 nucleotide sequence: TGTGCCACCAGTGATGCCGGGACAGGGGACAACGAGCAGTACTTC. Translating it yields CATSDAGTGDNEQYF.

V gene TRBV19 combines with J gene TRBJ2-7; D not resolved. Between the trimmed V and J ends, which lost 6 bases and 0 bases, there was a span of 12 bases. Germline V CDR1 and CDR2: LNHDA, SQIVND (reference sequence). This CDR3 has 14 residues. The DNA for the CDR3 is TGTGCCAGTAGCGATCATCCTAACTCCTACGAGCAGTACTTC. Its translation is CASSDHPNSYEQYF. Supplemented by reference TRBV19 and TRBJ2-7, the full variable domain reads DGGITQSPKYLFRKEGQNVTLSCEQNLNHDAMYWYRQDPGQGLRLIYYSQIVNDFQKGDIAEGYSVSREKKESFPLTVTSAQKNPTAFYLCASSDHPNSYEQYFGPGTRLTVT.

The chain has TRBV14 and TRBJ2-1; TRBD2 aligns across 13 bases. The CDR3 runs to 16 residues. The ends lost 4 bases at V and 6 bases at J; junction bases unmatched: 6. Looked up from germline, CDR1 is SGHDN and CDR2 is FVKESK. The DNA of the CDR3 is TGTGCCAGCAGCCGTCCTACTAGCGGGAGGGCCAATGAGCAGTTCTTC. As protein: CASSRPTSGRANEQFF.

The genes are TRBV7-9 and TRBJ1-6; 9 bases align to TRBD1. The CDR3 contains 15 residues. CDR1 and CDR2 (germline): SEHNR, FQNEAQ (reference sequence). After removal of 5 bases from V and 4 bases from J, the junction contained 3 bases not matched to a gene. CDR3 sequence (DNA): TGTGCCAGCAGCGGGGGGACAGGGTATAATTCACCCCTCCACTTT. As protein: CASSGGTGYNSPLHF. Together with reference TRBV7-9 and TRBJ1-6, the CDR3 gives the full variable domain: DTGVSQNPRHKITKRGQNVTFRCDPISEHNRLYWYRQTLGQGPEFLTYFQNEAQLEKSRLLSDRFSAERPKGSFSTLEIQRTEQGDSAMYLCASSGGTGYNSPLHFGNGTRLTVT.

This clone was picked up one time. CDR3 protein: CASSPPSLAGGGYEQYF. The DNA of the CDR3 is TGTGCCAGCAGCCCCCCGAGCCTAGCGGGAGGAGGATACGAGCAGTACTTC. The chain carries TRBV7-9 and TRBJ2-7; 11 nucleotides align to TRBD2. Germline CDR1 SEHNR, CDR2 FQNEAQ (reference sequence). V dropped 5 bases and J dropped 4; count of bases not matched to a gene: 13. This CDR3 contains 17 residues.

The chain recombines TRBV12-5 with TRBJ2-7, with unresolved D. The CDR3 runs 12 residues. Trimming removed 5 bases at V and 7 bases at J, with 12 bases between. The germline V gene encodes CDR1 LGHNT and CDR2 FRNRAP. CDR3 in DNA: TGTGCTAGTGGTCGTGAAACTCGAGAGCAGTACTTC. Residues: CASGRETREQYF.

The rearrangement joins TRBV7-8 to TRBJ2-2; 9 bases are a match to TRBD2. Per the germline V gene, CDR1 is SGHVS and CDR2 is FQNEAQ. The CDR3 extends over 16 amino acids. After removal of 7 bases from V and 4 bases from J, the junction contained 10 bases not matched to a gene. The chain's CDR3 is CASIHVGREGTGELFF. The CDR3 DNA reads as TGTGCCAGCATTCACGTAGGGCGGGAGGGCACCGGGGAGCTGTTTTTT.

The table lists this clone with a count of one. The rearrangement links TRBV29-1 to TRBJ1-2, with 11 bases lining up with TRBD1. CDR1 and CDR2 from the germline V gene are SQVTM and ANQGSEA. This CDR3 has 16 amino acids. Trimming took 4 bases from V and 7 from J; bases not matched to a gene: 14. CDR3 sequence (DNA): TGCAGCGTTGGTGGGGATCGGACAGGGGGCGCAGGTGGCTACACCTTC. It is translated as CSVGGDRTGGAGGYTF.

The chain combines TRBV7-9 with TRBJ2-3; a possible D gene is TRBD1 (6 bases). The CDR3 is 15 amino acids. The V end lost 5 bases, the J end lost 7 bases, and 19 bases lay between the germline ends. CDR1 SEHNR and CDR2 FQNEAQ come from the germline V gene (reference sequence). The CDR3, as DNA: TGTGCCAGCAGCGACATATTGGGGGCGAGAAATACGCAGTATTTT. Translated: CASSDILGARNTQYF. The whole variable domain, filled in from reference TRBV7-9 and TRBJ2-3, reads DTGVSQNPRHKITKRGQNVTFRCDPISEHNRLYWYRQTLGQGPEFLTYFQNEAQLEKSRLLSDRFSAERPKGSFSTLEIQRTEQGDSAMYLCASSDILGARNTQYFGPGTRLTVL.

This chain uses TRBV10-3 with TRBJ1-5, with no clear D. The CDR3 sequence is 15 residues long. The V gene's germline CDR1 is ENHRY and CDR2 SYGVKD. Trimming cost V 1 base and J 2 bases, with 9 bases left between them. CDR3 nucleotide sequence: TGTGCCATCAGTGAGTTCGGGGTTGGCAATCAGCCCCAGCATTTT. This codes for CAISEFGVGNQPQHF.

This clone has just a few counts. V and J are TRBV6-5 and TRBJ2-3; D unclear. Trimming cost V 0 bases and J 0 bases, with 7 bases left between them. Germline lookup yields CDR1 MNHEY and CDR2 SVGAGI. The CDR3 loop spans 15 amino acids. The CDR3 here is CASSYSVRSTDTQYF. The CDR3 nucleotides are TGTGCCAGCAGTTACTCGGTACGGAGCACAGATACGCAGTATTTT.

The gene calls are TRBV7-2 and TRBJ2-1; D unclear. CDR3 length: 12 residues. Germline V gives CDR1 SGHTA, CDR2 FQGNSA. V was shortened by 5 bases and J by 9 bases, with 11 bases between the two germline ends. The CDR3 reads CASSQIYREQFF. CDR3 DNA sequence: TGTGCCAGCAGCCAGATTTATCGTGAGCAGTTCTTC.

The chain joins TRBV4-1 to TRBJ1-1; a possible D gene is TRBD1 (6 bases). V was trimmed by 5 bases and J by 0 bases, leaving 10 bases between them. The CDR3 loop spans 14 amino acids. Germline V gene sequence: CDR1 MGHRA, CDR2 YSYEKL. CDR3 sequence: CASSSDRLNTEAFF. DNA for the CDR3: TGCGCCAGCAGCTCCGACAGGTTGAACACTGAAGCTTTCTTT.

The gene calls are TRBV3-1 (or the pseudogene TRBV3-2) and TRBJ1-2; TRBD1 matches at 7 bases. J was trimmed by 4 bases and V by 1 base; bases with no gene match: 3. Per the germline V gene, CDR1 is LGHDT and CDR2 is YNNKEL (reference sequence). CDR3 size: 14 residues. Here the CDR3 reads CASSQAAGGYGYTF. The DNA for the CDR3 is TGTGCCAGCAGCCAAGCGGCAGGGGGCTATGGCTACACCTTC.